This T cell receptor (beta chain) originates from a study of CD8 T cells in ankylosing spondylitis. Whole-study findings and limits: There were earlier reports of some motif variants in reactive arthritis synovial fluid and blood. The study looked at matched synovial fluid samples from ankylosing spondylitis patients. Disease-linked clones were reported to be significantly enriched there. A TCR beta motif made of several highly homologous variants seemed typical of ankylosing spondylitis blood. Disease-linked clones were CD8+ and relatively rare in peripheral blood.

V lost 4 bases to trimming and J lost 0 bases, with 10 bases between them. CDR1 SGHNT and CDR2 YYREEE come from the germline V gene (reference sequence). CDR3 length equals 14 residues. Library preparation for TCR beta used quantitative 5'-RACE with molecular barcodes. TCRdb reprocessed the 5' RACE reads via MiXCR and lists one record per CDR3 protein. The repertoire has over 450,000 distinct CDR3 sequences, about 12% of them found once; the top ten carry about 6.5%. As regards this clonotype: The antigen is unknown. This may stem from a read error, because a much larger clone lies one nucleotide away.

This chain connects TRBV5-4 to TRBJ1-2, with D possibly TRBD1 on 6 matching bases. The source material was blood, either unsorted or a sorted T cell fraction (not recorded which). The source of this sequence is a male donor with ankylosing spondylitis. DNA of the CDR3: TGTGCCAGCAGCCCGGACAGCGCTAACTATGGCTACACCTTC. It codes for CASSPDSANYGYTF.